A selection of T cell receptor beta chains follows, all from one sample in a study of blood T cell repertoires in COVID-19. Sequencing was performed with immunoSEQ multiplex PCR; in TCRdb, only in-frame clones are kept and a portion is missing. The sample includes some 160,000 clones, about 85% of them seen just once. Sequenced material: peripheral blood. These receptors were taken from a man between 65 and 85 years old who had recovered from COVID-19. CDR3s include the opening cysteine and the closing phenylalanine or tryptophan. Each record gives: V gene, J gene, clone size, D gene, CDR3 DNA, CDR3 protein. A D gene is named only where the DNA matches it firmly. The listing skips clone size in some rows; elsewhere it reads once, few, many or a size class.

TRBV28	TRBJ2-5	.	.	TGTGCCAGCAGTTTATCCGACCAAGAGACCCAGTACTTC	CASSLSDQETQYF
TRBV5-5	TRBJ1-1	.	.	TGTGCCAGCAGCTTCACCGGGAGGTTCGCTGAAGCTTTCTTT	CASSFTGRFAEAFF
TRBV5-1	TRBJ2-5	once	.	TGCGCCAGCAGATCAACAGGTTACCAAGAGACCCAGTACTTC	CASRSTGYQETQYF
TRBV3-1/TRBV3-2	TRBJ2-7	.	TRBD1	TGTGCCAGCAGCCAGATGGGGACAGGCGAGCAGTACTTC	CASSQMGTGEQYF
TRBV10-3	TRBJ2-1	.	TRBD2	TGTGCCATCAGTGACCTAGCGGGAGGGCTCGGCAATGAGCAGTTCTTC	CAISDLAGGLGNEQFF
TRBV18	TRBJ2-6	.	TRBD1	TGTGCCAGCTCACCACGGTCTGACAGGGGATCATTTGGGGCCAACGTCCTGACTTTC	CASSPRSDRGSFGANVLTF
TRBV6-5	TRBJ1-2	once	TRBD1	TGTGCCAGCAGTTCCGTGACAGGGGGTGCCACGGGCTACACCTTC	CASSSVTGGATGYTF
TRBV7-9	TRBJ1-4	.	.	TGTGCCAGCAGCTTAGAAAGGCGCCGAGGTGAAAAACTGTTTTTT	CASSLERRRGEKLFF
TRBV5-1	TRBJ1-4	.	.	TGCGCCAGCAGCTTGGCCGGGCGGGGGCAAGGTGAAAAACTGTTTTTT	CASSLAGRGQGEKLFF
TRBV5-4	TRBJ2-5	.	TRBD1	TGTGCCAGCAGCTTGCCGACAGGGGGCACTCAAGAGACCCAGTACTTC	CASSLPTGGTQETQYF
TRBV7-9	TRBJ2-3	.	TRBD2	TGTGCCAGCAGCTTAGGGGGGACTAGCGGGACGGATACGCAGTATTTT	CASSLGGTSGTDTQYF
TRBV7-2	TRBJ2-3	.	.	TGTGCCAGCAGCTCCACGTGGGAGGCAGATACGCAGTATTTT	CASSSTWEADTQYF
TRBV6-5	TRBJ2-1	.	.	TGTGCCAGCAGTACCCAGGGGACCCCCTACAATGAGCAGTTCTTC	CASSTQGTPYNEQFF
TRBV19	TRBJ2-7	.	TRBD1	TGTGCCAGTAGACTTAGACCGGGACAGGGACCCTACGAGCAGTACTTC	CASRLRPGQGPYEQYF
TRBV19	TRBJ2-3	.	TRBD2	TGTGCCAGTAGTGTAGGGAGCGGGAGTATCACAGATACGCAGTATTTT	CASSVGSGSITDTQYF
TRBV6-5	TRBJ2-1	.	TRBD2	TGTGCCAGCACCTTAGCGGGACGGGATGAGCAGTTCTTC	CASTLAGRDEQFF
TRBV5-1	TRBJ2-5	.	.	TGCGCCAGCAGCTTGGTTGACAGTTCCCAAGAGACCCAGTACTTC	CASSLVDSSQETQYF
TRBV11-2	TRBJ2-7	.	.	TGTGCCAGCAGCTTAACCCCGCGGTCGGATAACGAGCAGTACTTC	CASSLTPRSDNEQYF
TRBV5-1	TRBJ2-1	.	.	TGCGCCAGCAGCCAGGGTGGTCCCTACAATGAGCAGTTCTTC	CASSQGGPYNEQFF
TRBV4-3	TRBJ2-7	few	TRBD1	TGCGCCAGCAGCCAAGAAGACAGGGGGCTCTCTTACGAGCAGTACTTC	CASSQEDRGLSYEQYF
TRBV11-2	TRBJ2-3	.	.	TGTGCCAGCCTGGCGGGGAACACAGATACGCAGTATTTT	CASLAGNTDTQYF
TRBV19	TRBJ2-3	.	.	TGTGCCAGTAGCCGGGCAATGGCAGGAGGAGGCACAGATACGCAGTATTTT	CASSRAMAGGGTDTQYF
TRBV9	TRBJ1-5	.	.	TGTGCCAGCAGCGTAGCAGGGTCGGGTCAGCCCCAGCATTTT	CASSVAGSGQPQHF
TRBV6-5	TRBJ1-4	.	.	TGTGCCAGCAGACAAGGGGTTGCGACTAATGAAAAACTGTTTTTT	CASRQGVATNEKLFF
TRBV5-1	TRBJ2-7	once	TRBD1	TGCGCCAGCAGCTTGGGGACAGGGAGTTTCTACGAGCAGTACTTC	CASSLGTGSFYEQYF
TRBV15	TRBJ1-5	.	TRBD1	TGTGCCACCGCAAGGGGGCGGGGGGCCCTTTTTTCGACCCAGCATTTT	CATARGRGALFSTQHF
TRBV3-1/TRBV3-2	TRBJ2-7	.	TRBD1	TGTGCCAGCAGCCTGGACAGGGTCGGCGAGCAGTACTTC	CASSLDRVGEQYF
TRBV5-8	TRBJ2-2	.	.	TGTGCCAGCAGCTTGCCCGGACTAGGGGGCACCGGGGAGCTGTTTTTT	CASSLPGLGGTGELFF
TRBV4-3	TRBJ2-1	.	.	TGCGCCAGCAGCCGATCGAGACAGGACAATGAGCAGTTCTTC	CASSRSRQDNEQFF
TRBV4-1	TRBJ2-5	.	.	TGCGCCAGCAGCCAACGCCAATCGACGCGGGAAGAGACCCAGTACTTC	CASSQRQSTREETQYF
TRBV7-9	TRBJ2-3	.	.	TGTGCCAGCAGCTTAGAAGGGACTTCTAGCACAGATACGCAGTATTTT	CASSLEGTSSTDTQYF
TRBV5-6	TRBJ2-7	once	TRBD1	TGTGCCAGCAGCTTTTCCGGGACAGGGACCTACGAGCAGTACTTC	CASSFSGTGTYEQYF
TRBV3-1/TRBV3-2	TRBJ2-5	.	TRBD1	TGTGCCAGCAGCTCCGGACAGGGCCAAGAGACCCAGTACTTC	CASSSGQGQETQYF
TRBV19	TRBJ1-2	.	TRBD1	TGTGCCAGTAACATGGTGACAGGGGGATTTTGGTTTGGCTACACCTTC	CASNMVTGGFWFGYTF
TRBV7-2	TRBJ2-3	.	.	TGTGCCAGCAGCTTTGTAGCGGAGAGCACAGATACGCAGTATTTT	CASSFVAESTDTQYF
TRBV9	TRBJ2-2	.	TRBD1	TGTGCCAGCAGCGTAGGAACAGGGGACACCGGGGAGCTGTTTTTT	CASSVGTGDTGELFF
TRBV2	TRBJ2-7	.	.	TGTGCCAGCAGTGAAGAACTAGCTCGCGAGCAGTACTTC	CASSEELAREQYF
TRBV10-3	TRBJ1-1	.	.	TGTGCCATCAAGGGGGGGTCTGAGAACACTGAAGCTTTCTTT	CAIKGGSENTEAFF
TRBV18	TRBJ1-5	.	.	TGTGCCAGCTCACCTAGGACAGATCAGCCCCAGCATTTT	CASSPRTDQPQHF
TRBV7-9	TRBJ1-5	.	.	TGTGCCAGCAGCTTCACCGGACAAAGTCAGCCCCAGCATTTT	CASSFTGQSQPQHF
TRBV9	TRBJ1-3	.	.	TGTGCCAGCAGCGGTGGGGGCGCAGGAAACACCATATATTTT	CASSGGGAGNTIYF
TRBV29-1	TRBJ1-2	.	.	TGCAGCGCTGGGGGCGCGATCGGCTACACCTTC	CSAGGAIGYTF